The entry that follows covers one T cell receptor beta chain sequence. Its antigen is not known. The germline V gene encodes CDR1 SGHTA and CDR2 FQGNSA. With 2 bases removed from V and 7 bases from J, the gap between germline ends came to 12 bases. CDR3 size: 14 residues. Documented time point: week 47, end of study. All doses held 300 ug of mutant IDH1 20-mer peptide, with topical imiquimod. The source of the sample is a study of a mutant IDH1 vaccine in newly diagnosed glioma. Study at large: Once 4-6 weeks had passed after radiotherapy alone, vaccination started, or it started with temozolomide cycles. Treated patients, about 60% male and 37.5% female, averaged approximately 40 years of age. Previous care, which was radiotherapy, temozolomide, or both, most often involved both.

Study-wide results and caveats: In about 94% of patients, immune responses induced by the vaccine occurred.

Only in-frame clones appear in the TCRdb table, and some are missing; sequencing was by immunoSEQ multiplex PCR. The data hold fewer than 85,000 clones, with about 81% observed a single time. This TCR derives from a man in his forties with glioma. The chain couples TRBV7-2 to TRBJ1-5, with unresolved D. Material: PBMCs, obtained from a glioma patient whose treatment included an IDH1 peptide vaccine. The CDR3 sequence is CASSLLPWAQPQHF. CDR3 nucleotides: TGTGCCAGCAGCTTACTACCCTGGGCCCAGCCCCAGCATTTT.